The rows below give T cell receptor beta chains drawn from one sample of a study of CD8 T cells in ankylosing spondylitis. TCRdb independently ran MiXCR on the 5' RACE reads; one entry per CDR3 protein. Of about 540,000 distinct CDR3 sequences in the sample, 9.5% to 15% were seen once. The specimen was blood, either unsorted or a sorted T cell fraction (not recorded which). The receptor source for this set is a male donor with ankylosing spondylitis. Both conserved end residues are part of each CDR3. D genes are given only for firm matches. The size field is filled for only some rows; it gives once, few, many or a size class.

d_call j_call clone_size v_call cdr3_nt cdr3_aa
TRBD1 TRBJ1-2 many TRBV5-6 TGTGCCAGCAGCCGGGACAGACGCTATGGCTACACCTTC CASSRDRRYGYTF
NA TRBJ1-1 many TRBV20-1 TGCAGTCCCTCCCGGGGGAACACTGAAGCTTTCTTT CSPSRGNTEAFF
NA TRBJ2-1 NA TRBV4-1 TGCGCCAGCAGCCATTTATCGGGGCCGCTCGGCTACAATGAGCAGTTCTTC CASSHLSGPLGYNEQFF
TRBD1 TRBJ1-2 many TRBV3-1 TGTGCCAGCAGCCCCGGGACAGGGTATGGCTACACCTTC CASSPGTGYGYTF
NA TRBJ2-7 many TRBV12-3/TRBV12-4 TGTGCCAGCAGTTTTACAGGGAACGAGCAGTACTTC CASSFTGNEQYF
NA TRBJ2-5 many TRBV5-1 TGCGCCAGCAGCTCCCAACTGGGCCGTCAAGAGACCCAGTACTTC CASSSQLGRQETQYF
TRBD1 TRBJ2-7 NA TRBV12-3/TRBV12-4 TGTGCCAGCAGCACTGTTGGGACAGGGGCCTCCTACGAGCAGTACTTC CASSTVGTGASYEQYF
NA TRBJ1-1 few TRBV20-1 TGCAGTGCTAGAGCCCCTCGTCAGGGTGAAGGAGCTTTCTTT CSARAPRQGEGAFF
NA TRBJ2-3 NA TRBV29-1 TGCAGCGTTGCGTACAGGGCCAACACAGATACGCAGTATTTT CSVAYRANTDTQYF
TRBD1 TRBJ1-5 NA TRBV27 TGTGCCAGCAGTCCGTTGGCCCGTTCGACAGGGACTCAGCCCCAGCATTTT CASSPLARSTGTQPQHF
NA TRBJ2-5 few TRBV5-1 TGCGCCAGCAGCAGGGACGGAGAGACCCAGTACTTC CASSRDGETQYF
NA TRBJ2-7 NA TRBV29-1 TGCAGCGCCTGGGACGGGGATTCACCCCAGGACTTC CSAWDGDSPQDF
NA TRBJ2-3 NA TRBV20-1 TGCAGTGCTACTTGGGGGGGCAGCACAGATACGCAGTATTTT CSATWGGSTDTQYF
NA TRBJ2-1 NA TRBV5-4 TGTGCCAGCAGCTTGGAGATAGGGGGTGCGTATGAGCAGTTCTTC CASSLEIGGAYEQFF
NA TRBJ1-1 few TRBV5-1 TGCGCCAGCAGCTCACCCCCAGGGAGCACTGAAGCTTTCTTT CASSSPPGSTEAFF
TRBD2 TRBJ2-7 NA TRBV10-3 TGTGCCATCAGTGAGGCTAGGCGGGAGGACTCCTACGAGCAGTACTTC CAISEARREDSYEQYF
TRBD1 TRBJ2-5 many TRBV5-1 TGCGCCAGCAGCTTGACAGGGGGCGAAGAGACCCAGTACTTC CASSLTGGEETQYF
NA TRBJ1-2 medium-sized TRBV5-1 TGCGCCAGCAGCTTGGCGGCAGGGAGCGTCTATGGCTACACCTTC CASSLAAGSVYGYTF
TRBD1 TRBJ2-2 medium-sized TRBV5-1 TGCGCCAGCAGCCTGGGACAGGGGGCGCCCGGGGAGCTGTTTTTT CASSLGQGAPGELFF
NA TRBJ1-2 few TRBV7-2 TGTGCCAGCAGCTTAGTGAGTGCTGCTAACTATGGCTACACCTTC CASSLVSAANYGYTF
TRBD1 TRBJ2-1 few TRBV2 TGTGCCAGCAGCGAGGACAGGGGGCGCAAAAATGAGCAGTTCTTC CASSEDRGRKNEQFF
NA TRBJ1-1 few TRBV7-9 TGTGCCAGCAGCTTAGCGCTCGGCAGGGGTCTGGCTGAAGCTTTCTTT CASSLALGRGLAEAFF
TRBD1 TRBJ1-1 many TRBV30 TGTGCCTGGAACTCCGGGACAGGGATAAGAGCTTTCTTT CAWNSGTGIRAFF
NA TRBJ2-3 NA TRBV9 TGTGCCAGCAGCGCCTTTGGCCAGACAGATACGCAGTATTTT CASSAFGQTDTQYF
NA TRBJ2-5 NA TRBV6-5 TGTGCCAGCAGTTACCAGCCGCTAAACCCCAGGGAGACCCAGTACTTC CASSYQPLNPRETQYF
NA TRBJ2-3 NA TRBV12-3/TRBV12-4 TGTGCCAGCAGTTTCCAGATTAGCACAGATACGCAGTATTTT CASSFQISTDTQYF
NA TRBJ1-2 few TRBV7-9 TGTGCCAGCAGCTTAGAGGGGTACACCCACTATGGCTACACCTTC CASSLEGYTHYGYTF
NA TRBJ2-6 NA TRBV14 TGTGCCAGCAGCCCCTTGGGCGGGAACCCTGTCTCTGGGGCCAACGTCCTGACTTTC CASSPLGGNPVSGANVLTF
TRBD2 TRBJ2-7 NA TRBV2 TGTGCCAGCAGGGGACTAGTACTCGAGCAGTACTTC CASRGLVLEQYF
NA TRBJ1-2 few TRBV29-1 TGCAGCGTCGACACCCGGGGACTCTATGGCTACACCTTC CSVDTRGLYGYTF
TRBD2 TRBJ2-2 NA TRBV5-1 TGCGCCAGCAGCGGGGGGACTAGCGGGCTGAACACCGGGGAGCTGTTTTTT CASSGGTSGLNTGELFF
NA TRBJ2-5 few TRBV20-1 TGCAGTGCTGGCGGTCGGGGTGGAGAGACCCAGTACTTC CSAGGRGGETQYF
TRBD1 TRBJ1-2 once TRBV5-1 TGCGCCAGCAGGCAACAGGGGATCGAGGATGGCTACACCTTC CASRQQGIEDGYTF
TRBD1 TRBJ2-1 few TRBV25-1 TGTGCCAGCAAGGGTGACAGGGGGGTGTCCTACAATGAGCAGTTCTTC CASKGDRGVSYNEQFF
NA TRBJ2-3 NA TRBV7-9 TGTGCCAGCAGTTCTTTTGCGGGGTACCCACCAGATACGCAGTATTTT CASSSFAGYPPDTQYF
TRBD1 TRBJ1-4 few TRBV12-3/TRBV12-4 TGTGCCAGCAGGACAGGGGGACATGAAAAACTGTTTTTT CASRTGGHEKLFF
TRBD2 TRBJ2-1 NA TRBV5-1 TGCGCCAGCAGCATCAGGACTAGCGGGGTCTGGGATGAGCAGTTCTTC CASSIRTSGVWDEQFF
NA TRBJ2-1 NA TRBV3-1 TGTGCCAGCAGCCAAGATCGTGGGACATCTACCTACAATGAGCAGTTCTTC CASSQDRGTSTYNEQFF
TRBD1 TRBJ1-1 once TRBV29-1 TGCAGCGTTTTGCCAGGGGGCAAGAACACTGAAGCTTTCTTT CSVLPGGKNTEAFF
NA TRBJ2-5 NA TRBV7-9 TGTGCCAGCAGCCGAATGGGAGAGACCCAGTACTTC CASSRMGETQYF